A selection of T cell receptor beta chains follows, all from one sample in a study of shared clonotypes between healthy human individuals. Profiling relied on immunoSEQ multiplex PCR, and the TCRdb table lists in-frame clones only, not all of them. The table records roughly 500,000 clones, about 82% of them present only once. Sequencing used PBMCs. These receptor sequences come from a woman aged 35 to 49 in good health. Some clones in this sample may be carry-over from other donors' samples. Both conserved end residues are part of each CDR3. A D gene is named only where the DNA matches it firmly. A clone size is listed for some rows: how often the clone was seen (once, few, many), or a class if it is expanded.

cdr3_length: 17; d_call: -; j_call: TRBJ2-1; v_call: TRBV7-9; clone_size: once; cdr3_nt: TGTGCCAGCAGCTTAGCAACTAGCTTATGGTCCTACAATGAGCAGTTCTTC; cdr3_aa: CASSLATSLWSYNEQFF
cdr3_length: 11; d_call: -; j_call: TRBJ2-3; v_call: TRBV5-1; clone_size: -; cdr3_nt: TGCGCCAGCAGAAACACAGATACGCAGTATTTT; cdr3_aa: CASRNTDTQYF
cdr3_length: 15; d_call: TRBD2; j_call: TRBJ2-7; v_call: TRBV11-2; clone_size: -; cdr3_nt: TGTGCCAGCAGCTTAGCAGTGACTAGCAGCTACGAGCAGTACTTC; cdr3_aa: CASSLAVTSSYEQYF
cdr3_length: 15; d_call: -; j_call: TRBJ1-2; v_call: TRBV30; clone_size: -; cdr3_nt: TGTGCCTGGAGTGTACGTCCAGGGCCCACCTATGGCTACACCTTC; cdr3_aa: CAWSVRPGPTYGYTF
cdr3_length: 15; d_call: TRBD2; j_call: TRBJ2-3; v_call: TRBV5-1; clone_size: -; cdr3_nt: TGCGCCAGCAGCTACCCCAGCGGGACCACAGATACGCAGTATTTT; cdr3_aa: CASSYPSGTTDTQYF
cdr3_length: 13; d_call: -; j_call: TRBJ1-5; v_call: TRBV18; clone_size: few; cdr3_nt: TGTGCCAGCTCCCCCTCCATTGATCAGCCCCAGCATTTT; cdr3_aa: CASSPSIDQPQHF
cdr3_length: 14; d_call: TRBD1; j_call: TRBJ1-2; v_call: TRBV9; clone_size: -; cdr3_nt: TGTGCCAGCAGCGTAGGACAGGGAGAATATGGCTACACCTTC; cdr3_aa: CASSVGQGEYGYTF
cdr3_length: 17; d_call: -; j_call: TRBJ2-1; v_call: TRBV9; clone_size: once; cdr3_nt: TGTGCCAGCAGCGTACATGGCCGGATCCTTACCTACAATGAGCAGTTCTTC; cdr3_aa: CASSVHGRILTYNEQFF
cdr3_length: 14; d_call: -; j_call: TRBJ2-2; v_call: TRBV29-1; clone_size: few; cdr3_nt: TGCAGCGTTGAGTCGGGGCGGTCGACCGGGGAGCTGTTTTTT; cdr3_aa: CSVESGRSTGELFF
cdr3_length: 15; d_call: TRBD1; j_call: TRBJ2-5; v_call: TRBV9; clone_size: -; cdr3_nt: TGTGCCAGCAGCGTAGCTTTGGACAGGCAAGAGACCCAGTACTTC; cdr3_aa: CASSVALDRQETQYF
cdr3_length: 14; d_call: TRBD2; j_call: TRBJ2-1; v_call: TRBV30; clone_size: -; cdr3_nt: TGTGCCTGGACCGGGAGGGGGATCTACAATGAGCAGTTCTTC; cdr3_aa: CAWTGRGIYNEQFF
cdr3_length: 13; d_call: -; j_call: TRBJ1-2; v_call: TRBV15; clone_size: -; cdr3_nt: TGTGCCACCAGCAGGGACACCCTCTATGGCTACACCTTC; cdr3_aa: CATSRDTLYGYTF
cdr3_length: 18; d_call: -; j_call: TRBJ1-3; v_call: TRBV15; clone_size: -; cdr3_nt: TGTGCCACCAGCAGAGGTCTGACAGCGAGAGACTCTGGAAACACCATATATTTT; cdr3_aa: CATSRGLTARDSGNTIYF
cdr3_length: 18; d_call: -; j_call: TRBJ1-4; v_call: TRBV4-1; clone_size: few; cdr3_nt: TGCGCCAGCAGCCAGGTCAATTTTTTAGGGCCAACTAATGAAAAACTGTTTTTT; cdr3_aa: CASSQVNFLGPTNEKLFF
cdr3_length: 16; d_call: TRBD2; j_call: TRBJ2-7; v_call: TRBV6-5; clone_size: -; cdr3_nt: TGTGCCAGCAGTTACCCGGGACTAGCGTCCTCCTACGAGCAGTACTTC; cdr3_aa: CASSYPGLASSYEQYF
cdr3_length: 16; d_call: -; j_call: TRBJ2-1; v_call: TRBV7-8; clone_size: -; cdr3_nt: TGTGCCAGCAGTTCTCCCCCGGGATCTTTCTGCAATGAGCAGTTCTTC; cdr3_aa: CASSSPPGSFCNEQFF
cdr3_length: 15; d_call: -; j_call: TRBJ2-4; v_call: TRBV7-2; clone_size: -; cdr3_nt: TGTGCCAGCAGTCCGGGCCTAACTAGAGCCAGCATTCAGTACTTC; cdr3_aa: CASSPGLTRASIQYF
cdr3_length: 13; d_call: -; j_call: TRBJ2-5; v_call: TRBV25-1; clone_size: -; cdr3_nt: TGTGCCAGCAGTCGAGGAGGGTTGGATACCCAGTACTTC; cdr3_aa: CASSRGGLDTQYF
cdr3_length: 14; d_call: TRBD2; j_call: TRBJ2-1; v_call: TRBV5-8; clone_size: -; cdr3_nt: TGTGCCAGCAGCTCGGGACTAGCTCCCAATGAGCAGTTCTTC; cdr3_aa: CASSSGLAPNEQFF
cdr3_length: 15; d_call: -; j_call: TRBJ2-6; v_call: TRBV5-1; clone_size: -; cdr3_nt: TGCGCCAGCAGCTTGGTTGGTTCTGGGGCCAACGTCCTGACTTTC; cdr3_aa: CASSLVGSGANVLTF
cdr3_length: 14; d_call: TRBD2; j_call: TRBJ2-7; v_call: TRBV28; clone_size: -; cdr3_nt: TGTGCCAGCAGGGGAGCGGGACGTAACTACGAGCAGTACTTC; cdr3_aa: CASRGAGRNYEQYF
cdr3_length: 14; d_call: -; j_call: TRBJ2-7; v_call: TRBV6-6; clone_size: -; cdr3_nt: TGTGCCAGCAGTCCCTCTAGCGCTACCTACGAGCAGTACTTC; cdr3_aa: CASSPSSATYEQYF
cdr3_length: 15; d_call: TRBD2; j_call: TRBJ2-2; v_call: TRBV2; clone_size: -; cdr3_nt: TGTGCCAGCCGTACGGGAGGTAATACGGCCGGGGAGCTGTTTTTT; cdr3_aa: CASRTGGNTAGELFF
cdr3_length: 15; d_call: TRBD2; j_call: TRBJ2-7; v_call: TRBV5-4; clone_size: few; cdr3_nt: TGTGCCAGCAGCTTGGCGGGACCGGGGGGGAACGAGCAGTACTTC; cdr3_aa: CASSLAGPGGNEQYF
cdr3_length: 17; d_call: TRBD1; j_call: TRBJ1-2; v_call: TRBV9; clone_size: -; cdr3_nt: TGTGCCAGCAGCCCTCTGAGGGGCAGGGGGCTAAAACGTGACTACACCTTC; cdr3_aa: CASSPLRGRGLKRDYTF
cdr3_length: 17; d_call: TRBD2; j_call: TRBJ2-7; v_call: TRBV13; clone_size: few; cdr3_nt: TGTGCCAGCAGCTCCCCGCCGGGAACTAGCGGCTCCTACGAGCAGTACTTC; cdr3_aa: CASSSPPGTSGSYEQYF